What follows are 8 T cell receptor beta chains derived from one specimen sequenced in a study of blood T cell repertoires in COVID-19. The table came from immunoSEQ multiplex PCR; TCRdb's copy has only in-frame clones and leaves some out. The table lists 300,000 to 450,000 clones, approximately 87% of them singletons. Sequencing used PBMCs or T cells enriched from blood (not recorded which). These receptors were collected from a man aged 30-40 years who had recovered from COVID-19.

The J gene is TRBJ1-1, the V gene TRBV4-1, with D hard to call. Trimming took 0 bases from V and 8 from J, leaving 13 bases between them. CDR1 and CDR2 (germline): MGHRA, YSYEKL. The CDR3 length is 14 residues. CDR3 in DNA: TGCGCCAGCAGCCAAGATCAGGCCACCGAGGAAGCTTTCTTT. Protein sequence: CASSQDQATEEAFF.

CDR3 loop: CASSPRGAHEKLFF. CDR3 sequence (DNA): TGTGCCAGCAGCCCCCGGGGGGCTCATGAAAAACTGTTTTTT. This chain joins TRBV3-1 (or the pseudogene TRBV3-2) and TRBJ1-4; TRBD1 might be the D (6 bases). The germline V gene encodes CDR1 LGHDT and CDR2 YNNKEL (reference sequence). The CDR3 has 14 residues. Trimming removed 4 bases from V and 6 bases from J, with 12 bases in between.

The rearrangement uses TRBV13 and TRBJ1-3; D uncertain. Trimming left V 8 bases short and J 4 bases short, with 15 bases between. The CDR3 loop spans 14 amino acids. From germline, CDR1 is PRHDT and CDR2 FYEKMQ (reference sequence). The CDR3: CASLAPGGGNTIYF. The CDR3 bases are TGTGCCAGCCTAGCACCAGGAGGAGGAAACACCATATATTTT. Combining the CDR3 with reference TRBV13 and TRBJ1-3 gives the whole variable domain AAGVIQSPRHLIKEKRETATLKCYPIPRHDTVYWYQQGPGQDPQFLISFYEKMQSDKGSIPDRFSAQQFSDYHSELNMSSLELGDSALYFCASLAPGGGNTIYFGEGSWLTVV.

This chain joins TRBV25-1 and TRBJ1-1; D uncertain. The CDR3 is made up of 17 amino acids. The ends were cut back, 8 bases at V and 7 bases at J, with 29 bases in the middle. Germline CDR1 MGHDK, CDR2 SYGVNS. This CDR3 reads CASRASTGMRSEGEAFF. The DNA for the CDR3 is TGTGCCAGCCGAGCCTCGACGGGGATGAGATCGGAGGGTGAAGCTTTCTTT.

The genes are TRBV3-1 (or the pseudogene TRBV3-2) and TRBJ2-3, with TRBD2 identical over 10 bases. This CDR3 has 15 amino acids. J lost 1 base, V lost 4 bases, and 2 bases had no gene match. Germline CDR1 and CDR2: LGHDT and YNNKEL (reference sequence). The CDR3 DNA reads TGTGCCAGCAGCCCCGGACTAGCGGGCACAGATACGCAGTATTTT. Protein: CASSPGLAGTDTQYF.

The chain employs TRBV11-2 and TRBJ2-1, with a tentative D call TRBD1 (5 bases). V was clipped by 3 bases and J by 0 bases, with 12 bases between them. The V gene's germline CDR1 is SGHAT and CDR2 FQNNGV. This CDR3 is 16 amino acids long. CDR3 DNA: TGTGCCAGCAGCTTGACAGCCTATCTCTCCTACAATGAGCAGTTCTTC. This gives the protein CASSLTAYLSYNEQFF.

The genes are TRBV4-3 and TRBJ1-5; no reliable D call. V lost 1 base and J 6 bases, leaving 7 bases between the germline ends. The germline V gene has CDR1 LGHNA and CDR2 YSLEER. The CDR3 length is 13 residues. The CDR3 sequence is CASSQGEAQPQHF. The CDR3 DNA reads TGCGCCAGCAGCCAAGGGGAGGCTCAGCCCCAGCATTTT.

This CDR3 is CAITAGGSGYTF. The CDR3 nucleotides are TGTGCCATCACGGCAGGGGGCAGTGGCTACACCTTC. The gene calls are TRBV10-3 and TRBJ1-2; 8 bases map to TRBD1. Trimming at V came to 7 bases and at J to 7 bases, leaving 5 bases not matched to a gene. The CDR3 is 12 residues long. Germline V gene data show CDR1 as ENHRY and CDR2 as SYGVKD.